A single sample gave rise to the 29 T cell receptor beta chains below, sequenced in a study of blood T cell repertoires in COVID-19. Here immunoSEQ multiplex PCR was the method, and the copy in TCRdb shows in-frame clones only, minus some. The table includes 70,000 to 100,000 clones, around 90% detected once. What was sequenced was peripheral blood. The receptors stem from a woman aged 60-75 years with COVID-19, enrolled during active disease.

The rearrangement joins TRBV28 to TRBJ1-2, with D hard to call. The CDR3 spans 12 residues. Trimming shortened V by 4 bases and J by 6 bases, and 9 bases separated the two germline ends. Per the germline V gene, CDR1 is MDHEN and CDR2 is SYDVKM. The CDR3 protein is CASSSSSDGYTF. CDR3 nucleotide sequence: TGTGCCAGCAGTTCAAGCTCCGATGGCTACACCTTC.

This chain links TRBV29-1 with TRBJ1-4; 9 bases are shared with TRBD1. The J segment lost 7 bases and the V segment lost 4 bases, leaving 4 bases of the junction unmatched. CDR1 and CDR2 (germline): SQVTM, ANQGSEA. This CDR3 has 13 residues. The CDR3 here is CSVAGTGSEKLFF. CDR3 coding DNA: TGCAGCGTTGCCGGGACAGGGAGTGAAAAACTGTTTTTT. Full variable domain (rest looked up from reference TRBV29-1 and TRBJ1-4): SAVISQKPSRDICQRGTSLTIQCQVDSQVTMMFWYRQQPGQSLTLIATANQGSEATYESGFVIDKFPISRPNLTFSTLTVSNMSPEDSSIYLCSVAGTGSEKLFFGSGTQLSVL.

This rearrangement joins TRBV6-5 to TRBJ2-7; TRBD1 aligns across 9 bases. Germline loops: CDR1 MNHEY, CDR2 SVGAGI. This CDR3 is 14 amino acids long. Trimming took 10 bases from V and 5 from J; bases not matched to a gene: 12. CDR3 DNA: TGTGCCACCGACTTACAGGGGGCGCCGGACGAGCAGTACTTC. This encodes CATDLQGAPDEQYF.

V and J are TRBV29-1 and TRBJ1-1; D call uncertain. The ends were cut back, 4 bases at V and 0 bases at J, with 9 bases in the middle. Germline V CDR1 and CDR2: SQVTM, ANQGSEA. The length of the CDR3 is 13 residues. CDR3 protein: CSVVRALNTEAFF. The CDR3 DNA follows: TGCAGCGTTGTGAGGGCCCTGAACACTGAAGCTTTCTTT.

This clone was seen a single time. V and J are TRBV6-6 and TRBJ2-7, with D tentatively TRBD2 (5 bases). V dropped 2 bases and J dropped 2 bases, with 10 bases sitting between them. There are 14 residues in the CDR3. Looked up from germline, CDR1 is MNHNY and CDR2 is SVGAGI (reference sequence). CDR3 sequence reads: CASSYRTEAYEQYF. The CDR3 coding sequence is TGTGCCAGCAGTTACCGGACGGAGGCCTACGAGCAGTACTTC.

The V call is TRBV7-9, the J call TRBJ2-3; 8 nucleotides agree with TRBD2. The CDR3 is 17 residues long. Germline V lookup: CDR1 SEHNR, CDR2 FQNEAQ (reference sequence). With 1 base clipped from V and 1 base from J, the junction kept 7 bases outside the gene matches. The DNA of the CDR3 is TGTGCCAGCAGCTTAGATCAGCGGGGGCCAGGCACAGATACGCAGTATTTT. Translation: CASSLDQRGPGTDTQYF.

The chain carries TRBV7-9 and TRBJ1-2, with a possible D match to TRBD1 (5 bases). Per germline, CDR1 SEHNR and CDR2 FQNEAQ (reference sequence). The CDR3 extends over 16 amino acids. Trimming pared 5 bases from V and 8 bases from J, leaving 24 bases between. CDR3 DNA: TGTGCCAGCAGCGCAGGGTTACCCTCTCTTCCCCGGGGCTACACCTTC. Residues: CASSAGLPSLPRGYTF.

This clone was seen once. This sequence joins TRBV5-5 and TRBJ2-5; D possibly corresponds to TRBD1 (6 bases). The ends were cut back, 5 bases at V and 4 bases at J, with 12 bases in the middle. The CDR3 length is 13 residues. Germline CDR1 SGHKS, CDR2 YYEKEE (reference sequence). This chain's CDR3 is CASRKGVGETQYF. CDR3 bases: TGTGCCAGCAGGAAGGGGGTGGGAGAGACCCAGTACTTC.

This rearrangement joins TRBV4-2 to TRBJ2-3; 9 bases are shared with TRBD1. The CDR3 consists of 16 residues. With V trimmed by 0 bases and J by 3 bases, 4 bases remained unmatched. The germline V gene has CDR1 LGHNA and CDR2 YNFKEQ. CDR3 sequence: CASSQDGTGFTDTQYF. CDR3 DNA sequence: TGTGCCAGCAGCCAAGATGGGACAGGGTTTACAGATACGCAGTATTTT.

The CDR3 nucleotides read TGTGCCAGCAGGGACTTGGGGCAGGGGGCTTATAATTCACCCCTCCACTTT. Its translation is CASRDLGQGAYNSPLHF. J is TRBJ1-6 and V is TRBV27, with 8 bases aligning to TRBD1. Germline CDR1 MNHEY, CDR2 SMNVEV (reference sequence). After removal of 6 bases from V and 4 bases from J, the junction contained 11 bases not matched to a gene. This CDR3 contains 17 residues.

The CDR3 bases are TGCAGTGCCGGAGAATACAATGAGCAGTTCTTC. It is translated as CSAGEYNEQFF. V gene TRBV20-1 combines with J gene TRBJ2-1; D is unclear. Trimming took off 6 bases at V and 4 bases at J, with 7 bases between the two ends. The CDR3 has 11 residues. CDR1 is DFQATT, CDR2 SNEGSKA, per germline (reference sequence).

This chain uses TRBV5-1 with TRBJ2-6, with D hard to call. The CDR3 contains 15 residues. V lost 0 bases and J lost 2, with 6 bases in between. CDR1 and CDR2 (germline): SGHRS, YFSETQ. CDR3 sequence: CASSLELPGANVLTF. Here the CDR3 DNA reads TGCGCCAGCAGCTTGGAGCTCCCTGGGGCCAACGTCCTGACTTTC.

This sequence joins TRBV9 and TRBJ1-1; D possibly corresponds to TRBD1 (6 bases). V lost 0 bases, J lost 3 bases, and 18 bases lay in between. This CDR3 has 17 amino acids. In germline, CDR1 is SGDLS, CDR2 YYNGEE. This chain's CDR3 is CASSVGAVGARDTEAFF. The CDR3 nucleotides are TGTGCCAGCAGCGTAGGGGCGGTGGGGGCGCGAGACACTGAAGCTTTCTTT.

J is TRBJ1-6 and V is TRBV21-1; the table's D call TRBD1 went unverified against the DNA. TRBV21-1 is a documented pseudogene. This CDR3 has 18 amino acids. The CDR3 spells CASSKGQTGSSYNSPLHF. The CDR3, as DNA: TGTGCCAGCAGCAAGGGACAGACCGGGAGCTCCTATAATTCACCCCTCCACTTT.

The chain uses TRBV5-5 and TRBJ1-1; 10 bases fit TRBD1. Germline V gene lookup returns CDR1 SGHKS and CDR2 YYEKEE (reference sequence). V shed 4 bases and J 1 base; nucleotides not matched to a gene: 4. CDR3 size: 15 residues. The CDR3 DNA follows: TGTGCCAGCAGCCGGGACAGGGGACGGAACACTGAAGCTTTCTTT. Protein sequence: CASSRDRGRNTEAFF.

This clone is a singleton in its sample. The chain joins TRBV5-1 to TRBJ2-1, with 9 bases lining up with TRBD2. The CDR3 is made up of 15 amino acids. Germline loops: CDR1 SGHRS, CDR2 YFSETQ. Trimming at V came to 4 bases and at J to 8 bases, leaving 10 bases not matched to a gene. CDR3 in DNA: TGCGCCAGCAGCCCTCCCGGGACTAGCCTGGATGAGCAGTTCTTC. Amino acid sequence: CASSPPGTSLDEQFF.

This chain connects TRBV7-8 to TRBJ1-2; D not resolved. The ends were cut back, 5 bases at V and 6 bases at J, with 10 bases in the middle. CDR1 and CDR2 (germline): SGHVS, FQNEAQ. The CDR3 is made up of 12 amino acids. The CDR3: CASSILADGYTF. In DNA, the CDR3 is TGTGCCAGCAGCATTCTGGCAGATGGCTACACCTTC.

This chain links TRBV27 with TRBJ1-4; 9 bases are shared with TRBD1. V lost 5 bases to trimming and J lost 4 bases; unmatched junction nucleotides: 11. Germline CDR1 MNHEY, CDR2 SMNVEV (reference sequence). The CDR3 is 17 residues long. In DNA form, the CDR3 reads TGTGCCAGCAGTACACTACAGGGGGCGCTGGGTAATGAAAAACTGTTTTTT. Amino acids: CASSTLQGALGNEKLFF.

The chain is built from TRBV5-1 and TRBJ2-5, with a tentative D call TRBD2 (6 bases). Germline V gene sequence: CDR1 SGHRS, CDR2 YFSETQ. The CDR3 is 15 amino acids. Between the trimmed V and J ends, which lost 0 bases and 2 bases, there was a span of 11 bases. Here the CDR3 DNA reads TGCGCCAGCAGCTTGGCCGTTAGCGGACAAGAGACCCAGTACTTC. This translates into CASSLAVSGQETQYF.

V gene TRBV19 combines with J gene TRBJ2-7, with a possible D match to TRBD1 (5 bases). The CDR3 is 14 residues long. Trimming removed 4 bases at V and 4 bases at J, with 14 bases between. Germline V gene sequence: CDR1 LNHDA, CDR2 SQIVND (reference sequence). DNA for the CDR3: TGTGCCAGTAGTAAAGCAGGGTTGGGGTACGAGCAGTACTTC. Translation gives CASSKAGLGYEQYF. Complete variable domain (other parts from reference TRBV19 and TRBJ2-7): DGGITQSPKYLFRKEGQNVTLSCEQNLNHDAMYWYRQDPGQGLRLIYYSQIVNDFQKGDIAEGYSVSREKKESFPLTVTSAQKNPTAFYLCASSKAGLGYEQYFGPGTRLTVT.

The chain couples TRBV21-1 to TRBJ1-1; the table calls TRBD1, which could not be checked here. TRBV21-1 constitutes a pseudogene. The length of the CDR3 is 14 residues. CDR3 amino acids: CASRLQGGNTEAFF. CDR3 nucleotides: TGTGCCAGCAGGCTACAGGGGGGGAACACTGAAGCTTTCTTT.

The chain joins TRBV11-2 to TRBJ2-1; no reliable D call. Trimming took off 2 bases at V and 0 bases at J, with 8 bases between the two ends. This CDR3 spans 15 amino acids. Germline assignment: CDR1 SGHAT and CDR2 FQNNGV. The CDR3 protein is CASSLSAGSYNEQFF. The CDR3 DNA reads as TGTGCCAGCAGCTTATCGGCAGGCTCCTACAATGAGCAGTTCTTC.

The chain has TRBV29-1 and TRBJ2-5; a possible D gene is TRBD1 (5 bases). The germline gives CDR1 SQVTM, CDR2 ANQGSEA. V was pared by 4 bases and J by 3 bases, with 6 bases between. This CDR3 is built from 11 residues. The DNA of the CDR3 is TGCAGCGTTGTGACAGAAGAGACCCAGTACTTC. Translated, it gives CSVVTEETQYF. Together with reference TRBV29-1 and TRBJ2-5, the CDR3 gives the full variable domain: SAVISQKPSRDICQRGTSLTIQCQVDSQVTMMFWYRQQPGQSLTLIATANQGSEATYESGFVIDKFPISRPNLTFSTLTVSNMSPEDSSIYLCSVVTEETQYFGPGTRLLVL.

The chain links TRBV3-1 (or the pseudogene TRBV3-2) to TRBJ2-1; 8 bases align to TRBD2. Germline V CDR1 and CDR2: LGHDT, YNNKEL (reference sequence). V gave up 4 bases and J gave up 2 bases; unmatched junction bases: 4. The CDR3 totals 15 residues. In DNA, the CDR3 is TGTGCCAGCAGCCCGCGGGGGGTAGCCTACAATGAGCAGTTCTTC. It is translated as CASSPRGVAYNEQFF.

V and J are TRBV5-3 and TRBJ2-3; maybe TRBD1 (6 bases). TRBV5-3 is recorded as an ORF, its role being uncertain. This CDR3 contains 16 residues. Trimming shortened V by 4 bases and J by 7 bases, and 22 bases separated the two germline ends. CDR3 region: CARSHRDNELMYTQYF. The CDR3 DNA follows: TGTGCCAGAAGCCACCGGGACAACGAACTTATGTATACGCAGTATTTT.

The chain carries TRBV7-9 and TRBJ2-3; D might be TRBD1 (5 bases). CDR1 and CDR2 from the germline V gene are SEHNR and FQNEAQ (reference sequence). V shed 1 base and J shed 4 bases, with 9 bases lying between them. The CDR3 extends over 14 amino acids. CDR3 region: CASSLEGKPDTQYF. In DNA, the CDR3 is TGTGCCAGCAGCTTAGAGGGGAAACCAGATACGCAGTATTTT.

The chain recombines TRBV7-6 with TRBJ1-1; D gene unclear. In germline, CDR1 is SGHVS, CDR2 FNYEAQ. V was trimmed by 1 base and J by 3 bases, leaving 9 bases between them. The length of the CDR3 is 14 residues. Here the CDR3 DNA reads TGTGCCAGCAGCTTAGGGGAGACGGACACTGAAGCTTTCTTT. Its translation: CASSLGETDTEAFF.

The V and J genes are TRBV12-5 and TRBJ2-7; 8 bases are shared with TRBD1. This CDR3 has 15 amino acids. The V gene's germline CDR1 is LGHNT and CDR2 FRNRAP. V shed 3 bases and J 2 bases; nucleotides not matched to a gene: 6. CDR3 nucleotides: TGTGCTAGTGGTTTAGGGACAGGTCGAACCTACGAGCAGTACTTC. Its protein product is CASGLGTGRTYEQYF.

This clone is a singleton in its sample. The chain has TRBV2 and TRBJ2-7; 13 nucleotides align to TRBD2. This CDR3 has 14 amino acids. CDR1 is SNHLY, CDR2 FYNNEI, per germline. Trimming at V came to 4 bases and at J to 7 bases, leaving 4 bases not matched to a gene. The CDR3 nucleotides are TGTGCCAGCAGTGCGGGACTAGCGGGGCGGGAGCAGTACTTC. Translating it yields CASSAGLAGREQYF.